Shown below are 27 T cell receptor beta chains from a single sample sequenced in a study of T cell responses to AZD1222 COVID-19 vaccine (dated by TCRdb to the early 2020s). Library preparation was by the immunoSEQ multiplex PCR assay. The clones in this table, taken by TCRdb from immuneACCESS, are in-frame only. Not every clone is retained; where verified, under half of the shortfall comes from an unresolved V gene, and the cause of the rest is unknown. This sample holds some 150,000 clones; around 89% were observed only once. Clones ranked in the top ten supply more than 4% of the sample. The sample's time point label, in plain terms: about 28 days (+/-7) after the second vaccine dose. This material consisted of peripheral blood, taken 28 days after the second AZD1222 dose. These TCRs come from an adult who received the AZD1222 COVID-19 vaccine.

Note on this clone: The junction shows a germline mismatch at one end, possibly a read error. The chain uses TRBV7-7 and TRBJ2-2, with D perhaps given as TRBD1 or TRBD2 (5 bases each). The CDR3 runs to 14 residues. Germline-derived CDR1 and CDR2 are SSHAT and FNYEAQ (reference sequence). The CDR3 coding sequence is TGTGCTAGCAGCTTAGCGCAGGGTACCGGGGAGCTGTTTTTT. Translation: CASSLAQGTGELFF.

The CDR3 here is CASTGGNEQYF. DNA for the CDR3: TGTGCCAGCACCGGGGGTAACGAGCAGTACTTC. This sequence joins TRBV2 and TRBJ2-7; weak D call: TRBD2 (6 bases). The ends were cut back, 7 bases at V and 5 bases at J, with 9 bases in the middle. CDR3 length: 11 amino acids. Germline V lookup: CDR1 SNHLY, CDR2 FYNNEI.

J is TRBJ1-2 and V is TRBV29-1; perhaps TRBD1 as D (5 bases). Germline V gene lookup returns CDR1 SQVTM and CDR2 ANQGSEA. The CDR3 spans 12 residues. V was trimmed by 1 base and J by 7 bases, leaving 10 bases between them. CDR3 DNA: TGCAGCGTTGAAGGAGGGCAGGGTGGCTACACCTTC. This encodes CSVEGGQGGYTF.

This chain connects TRBV7-2 to TRBJ2-5, with TRBD2 matching over 8 bases. Trimming took 7 bases from V and 2 from J; bases not matched to a gene: 3. This CDR3 is 13 amino acids long. Germline V lookup: CDR1 SGHTA, CDR2 FQGNSA. The CDR3 is CASTGGRQETQYF. The CDR3 DNA is TGTGCCAGCACGGGGGGGAGACAAGAGACCCAGTACTTC.

This CDR3 reads CASSLRGGFQTGNEQFF. Written as DNA, the CDR3 is TGTGCCAGCAGCTTGAGGGGGGGGTTCCAAACGGGCAATGAGCAGTTCTTC. The J gene is TRBJ2-1, the V gene TRBV7-2; the D gene is possibly TRBD2 (7 bases). The CDR3 is 17 amino acids. Trimming removed 3 bases at V and 6 bases at J, with 21 bases between. CDR1 is SGHTA and CDR2 is FQGNSA in the germline V gene.

This sequence joins TRBV5-1 and TRBJ1-2, with unresolved D. CDR3 length equals 16 residues. Trimming pared 2 bases from V and 0 bases from J, leaving 14 bases between. Germline V gene sequence: CDR1 SGHRS, CDR2 YFSETQ. Written as DNA, the CDR3 is TGCGCCAGCAGCTTAGCCCCGGACGTAACTAACTATGGCTACACCTTC. It translates to CASSLAPDVTNYGYTF.

The chain joins TRBV15 to TRBJ2-7; D not certain. Germline CDR1 is LNHNV and CDR2 is YYDKDF (reference sequence). The V end was cut by 0 bases, the J end by 5 bases, with 11 bases between. The CDR3 length is 14 residues. The CDR3 spells CATSRDLNEDEQYF. Here the CDR3 DNA reads TGTGCCACCAGCAGAGATCTCAACGAAGACGAGCAGTACTTC.

The chain recombines TRBV6-2 or TRBV6-3 with TRBJ2-1; D is unclear. This CDR3 spans 12 amino acids. Germline CDR1 MNHEY, CDR2 SVGEGT. The ends were cut back, 4 bases at V and 10 bases at J, with 11 bases in the middle. The CDR3 is CASSSSGYEQFF. CDR3 nucleotides: TGTGCCAGCAGTTCGAGTGGGTACGAGCAGTTCTTC.

This clone was seen a single time. V usage is TRBV2 and J usage is TRBJ2-6, with D unclear. Germline V CDR1 and CDR2: SNHLY, FYNNEI. Trimming removed 5 bases at V and 0 bases at J, with 2 bases between. The CDR3 has 13 residues. The CDR3, as DNA: TGTGCCAGCAGTAGCTCTGGGGCCAACGTCCTGACTTTC. It specifies CASSSSGANVLTF.

The genes are TRBV2 and TRBJ1-6; D is perhaps TRBD1 (5 bases). Germline CDR1 SNHLY, CDR2 FYNNEI. Trimming shortened V by 8 bases and J by 7 bases, and 18 bases separated the two germline ends. The CDR3 has 15 amino acids. The CDR3 sequence: CASRLTGSGNSPLHF. The CDR3 nucleotides read TGTGCCAGCCGACTAACTGGGTCAGGGAATTCACCCCTCCACTTT.

J is TRBJ1-5 and V is TRBV6-2 or TRBV6-3; D ambiguous. CDR3 size: 14 residues. V lost 0 bases and J lost 5, with 8 bases in between. CDR1 and CDR2 from the germline V gene are MNHEY and SVGEGT. The CDR3 sequence: CASSYSFSDQPQHF. The CDR3 nucleotides read TGTGCCAGCAGTTACTCGTTTTCCGATCAGCCCCAGCATTTT.

The chain recombines TRBV18 with TRBJ1-1, with D unresolved. The CDR3 sequence is 14 residues long. CDR1 is KGHSH and CDR2 is LQKENI in the germline V gene. The V end lost 3 bases, the J end lost 4 bases, and 12 bases lay between the germline ends. The chain's CDR3 is CASSPVGEVTEAFF. As DNA, the CDR3 is TGTGCCAGCTCACCGGTCGGGGAGGTCACTGAAGCTTTCTTT.

This sequence joins TRBV4-3 and TRBJ2-1; 10 bases are a match to TRBD2. This CDR3 spans 16 amino acids. Looked up from germline, CDR1 is LGHNA and CDR2 is YSLEER. After removal of 6 bases from V and 7 bases from J, the junction contained 12 bases not matched to a gene. Here the CDR3 reads CASRRWVSGGRNEQFF. DNA of the CDR3: TGCGCCAGCAGGAGATGGGTTAGCGGGGGGAGGAATGAGCAGTTCTTC.

The chain carries TRBV19 and TRBJ1-4; the D gene is possibly TRBD1 (6 bases). The CDR3 loop spans 14 amino acids. Trimming stripped 11 bases from V and 4 bases from J, with 17 bases between. The germline V gene encodes CDR1 LNHDA and CDR2 SQIVND (reference sequence). CDR3 DNA: TGTGCCGCACGGAGAGGGGGGGGTAATGAAAAACTGTTTTTT. Translation: CAARRGGGNEKLFF.

The chain joins TRBV6-5 to TRBJ1-3; D is perhaps TRBD1 (5 bases). This CDR3 comprises 12 residues. Germline CDR1 reads MNHEY; CDR2 reads SVGAGI. The V end was cut by 8 bases, the J end by 8 bases, with 13 bases between. The CDR3 loop is CASGAGSDTIYF. Written as DNA, the CDR3 is TGTGCCAGCGGGGCGGGGAGCGACACCATATATTTT.

This clone was recorded only once. This chain connects TRBV3-1 (or the pseudogene TRBV3-2) to TRBJ1-2; D perhaps matches TRBD1 (5 bases). Germline V gene sequence: CDR1 LGHDT, CDR2 YNNKEL (reference sequence). V was cut by 4 bases and J by 7 bases, with 16 bases left in between. This CDR3 has 14 residues. The CDR3 nucleotides are TGTGCCAGCAGCCCTTCGTCCCCCGGGGGTGGCTACACCTTC. Protein product: CASSPSSPGGGYTF.

V and J are TRBV5-1 and TRBJ1-1; the match to TRBD1 covers 7 bases. Germline values: CDR1 SGHRS, CDR2 YFSETQ. Losses at the gene ends were 4 bases for V and 3 bases for J; bases not matched to a gene: 3. The CDR3 has 13 amino acids. CDR3 amino acids: CASSDTGDTEAFF. The CDR3 DNA reads TGCGCCAGCAGCGATACAGGGGACACTGAAGCTTTCTTT. The complete variable domain, with remaining parts taken from reference TRBV5-1 and TRBJ1-1, reads KAGVTQTPRYLIKTRGQQVTLSCSPISGHRSVSWYQQTPGQGLQFLFEYFSETQRNKGNFPGRFSGRQFSNSRSEMNVSTLELGDSALYLCASSDTGDTEAFFGQGTRLTVV.

CDR3 protein: CASSLVAGRHNEQFF. Here the CDR3 DNA reads TGCGCCAGCAGCTTGGTTGCGGGGCGACACAATGAGCAGTTCTTC. This chain links TRBV5-1 with TRBJ2-1, with D possibly TRBD2 on 6 matching bases. CDR3 length equals 15 residues. CDR1 and CDR2 (germline): SGHRS, YFSETQ. V was shortened by 0 bases and J by 5 bases, with 12 bases between the two germline ends.

To note about this clone: Mismatch with germline at one junction end may stem from a read error. V is TRBV7-8 and J is TRBJ2-7, with D perhaps being TRBD1 or TRBD2 (6 bases each). The CDR3 has 15 residues. Per germline, CDR1 SGHVS and CDR2 FQNEAQ. The CDR3 coding sequence is TGTGCCAGCAGCTCATCACAGTACAGGGCCAGAGGGGAGGACTTC. It yields the protein CASSSSQYRARGEDF.

This clone was seen more than once but under ten times. The rearrangement joins TRBV7-8 to TRBJ2-7; 15 bases map to TRBD2. This CDR3 has 18 amino acids. Germline-derived CDR1 and CDR2 are SGHVS and FQNEAQ. V lost 7 bases, J lost 2 bases, and 12 bases stayed unmatched. CDR3 residues: CASIPAGLAGGRTYEQYF. As DNA, the CDR3 is TGTGCCAGCATCCCCGCCGGACTAGCGGGGGGGAGGACCTACGAGCAGTACTTC.

The chain uses TRBV13 and TRBJ1-1; possibly TRBD1 for D (6 bases). V lost 4 bases and J 3 bases, leaving 15 bases between the germline ends. Germline V lookup: CDR1 PRHDT, CDR2 FYEKMQ (reference sequence). The CDR3 totals 15 residues. Written as DNA, the CDR3 is TGTGCCAGCAGCTCAGACAGGTTGGTACACACTGAAGCTTTCTTT. Translated, it gives CASSSDRLVHTEAFF.

The chain has TRBV12-3 or TRBV12-4 and TRBJ1-2; unclear D gene. The CDR3 extends over 12 amino acids. Deletions cut 3 bases from V and 7 bases from J, with 9 bases between. CDR3 region: CASSFGLGGYTF. The CDR3 region has the DNA TGTGCCAGCAGTTTCGGTCTAGGTGGCTACACCTTC.

The chain couples TRBV3-1 (or the pseudogene TRBV3-2) to TRBJ1-5, with D perhaps TRBD1 (6 bases). Germline V gives CDR1 LGHDT, CDR2 YNNKEL (reference sequence). The CDR3 has 15 amino acids. V lost 4 bases and J lost 1, with 11 bases in between. The CDR3, as DNA: TGTGCCAGCAGCCTCGAGCAGGGGAGCAATCAGCCCCAGCATTTT. The encoded protein is CASSLEQGSNQPQHF.

This clone was seen a handful of times. The chain uses TRBV12-5 and TRBJ1-1; no firm D call. The CDR3 contains 13 residues. The germline V and J ends were trimmed by 1 base and 1 base, with 4 bases remaining between them. Looked up from germline, CDR1 is LGHNT and CDR2 is FRNRAP. The CDR3 nucleotides are TGTGCTAGTGGTTTGGGCGGGAACACTGAAGCTTTCTTT. Translation gives CASGLGGNTEAFF.

The chain is built from TRBV5-1 and TRBJ1-3; D unclear. The V gene's germline CDR1 is SGHRS and CDR2 YFSETQ. CDR3 length: 14 residues. The V gene lost 4 bases and the J gene lost 2 bases, with 10 bases spanning the gap. The CDR3 loop reads CASSPDRAGNTIYF. The CDR3, as DNA: TGCGCCAGCAGCCCCGATAGGGCTGGAAACACCATATATTTT.

This clone was seen just once. The V call is TRBV29-1, the J call TRBJ2-2; D not resolved. Trimming took off 7 bases at V and 1 base at J, with 7 bases between the two ends. Germline CDR1 and CDR2: SQVTM and ANQGSEA. The CDR3 is 12 amino acids. The CDR3 sequence is CSGMKNTGELFF. The CDR3 coding sequence is TGCAGCGGAATGAAGAACACCGGGGAGCTGTTTTTT.

The chain joins TRBV9 to TRBJ1-1; D perhaps matches TRBD1 (5 bases). Germline V gene data show CDR1 as SGDLS and CDR2 as YYNGEE. CDR3 length: 13 amino acids. V lost 5 bases and J 6 bases, leaving 14 bases between the germline ends. The chain's CDR3 is CASRPQGRSEAFF. The CDR3 DNA reads as TGTGCCAGCAGGCCCCAGGGTCGCTCTGAAGCTTTCTTT.